The sequence of this T cell receptor beta chain was determined in a study of blood T cell repertoires in COVID-19. Repertoires were generated with immunoSEQ multiplex PCR, while TCRdb's copy carries only in-frame clones and drops some. The sample consists of about 69,000 clones, about 84% of them appearing once. This CDR3 spans 15 amino acids. Trimming removed 3 bases from V and 1 base from J; junction bases left unmatched: 5. Germline CDR1 and CDR2: LGHNA and YNFKEQ. The V gene is TRBV4-2, the J gene TRBJ2-7; 8 positions agree with TRBD1. What was sequenced was peripheral blood. This receptor was taken from a man aged 50-59 years with COVID-19, enrolled during active disease. The CDR3 protein is CASSQDRASSYEQYF. The CDR3 nucleotides are TGTGCCAGCAGCCAGGACAGGGCATCATCCTACGAGCAGTACTTC.